A single sample gave rise to the 25 T cell receptor beta chains below, sequenced in a study of blood T cell repertoires in COVID-19. The assay was immunoSEQ multiplex PCR, and TCRdb's table has in-frame clones only and misses some. This table holds over 150,000 clones, approximately 78% found once. Sequencing input: peripheral blood. All receptors come from a man older than 75 with acute or convalescent COVID-19.

CDR3 DNA sequence: TGTGCCAGCCTGCTAATGAACACTGAAGCTTTCTTT. This sequence encodes CASLLMNTEAFF. The genes are TRBV6-5 and TRBJ1-1; D not certain. This CDR3 contains 12 residues. V was pared by 8 bases and J by 0 bases, with 7 bases between. Germline assignment: CDR1 MNHEY and CDR2 SVGAGI.

The CDR3 reads CASSVGLAGLGDTQYF. In nucleotides, the CDR3 is TGTGCCAGCAGCGTAGGATTAGCGGGGTTGGGGGATACGCAGTATTTT. The chain recombines TRBV9 with TRBJ2-3; 8 bases match TRBD2. The germline CDR1 and CDR2 sequences are SGDLS and YYNGEE. The CDR3 loop spans 16 amino acids. V shed 0 bases, J shed 6 bases, and the junction held 9 bases outside the gene matches.

This clone has a handful of counts. The junction does not match germline at one end; this may be a read error. The chain recombines TRBV3-1 (or the pseudogene TRBV3-2) with TRBJ1-2; unclear D gene. Germline loops: CDR1 LGHDT, CDR2 YNNKEL (reference sequence). The CDR3 has 12 amino acids. CDR3 in DNA: TGTGCCAGCAGCCAAGATGGGCGGGCTGAATACTTC. Protein: CASSQDGRAEYF.

This chain connects TRBV11-2 to TRBJ1-2; 10 bases map to TRBD1. Per germline, CDR1 SGHAT and CDR2 FQNNGV. This CDR3 is 15 amino acids long. V was clipped by 1 base and J by 7 bases; unmatched bases: 6. In DNA, the CDR3 is TGTGCCAGCAGCTTAGTAGGGACAGGGGCCACTGGCTACACCTTC. Its translation: CASSLVGTGATGYTF. Full variable domain (rest looked up from reference TRBV11-2 and TRBJ1-2): EAGVAQSPRYKIIEKRQSVAFWCNPISGHATLYWYQQILGQGPKLLIQFQNNGVVDDSQLPKDRFSAERLKGVDSTLKIQPAKLEDSAVYLCASSLVGTGATGYTFGSGTRLTVV.

This clone showed up just once. J is TRBJ1-1 and V is TRBV5-1; D gene ambiguous. CDR1 is SGHRS and CDR2 is YFSETQ in the germline V gene. The CDR3 consists of 14 residues. Trimming cost V 2 bases and J 0 bases, with 8 bases left between them. The chain's CDR3 is CASSFQVMNTEAFF. CDR3 sequence (DNA): TGCGCCAGCAGCTTTCAGGTCATGAACACTGAAGCTTTCTTT.

The genes are TRBV7-3 and TRBJ2-3; TRBD1 aligns across 9 bases. The CDR3 loop spans 15 amino acids. J gave up 0 bases and V 5 bases, and 3 bases lay outside the gene matches. CDR1 is SGHTA and CDR2 is FQGTGA in the germline V gene. The DNA for the CDR3 is TGTGCCAGCAGCGAGGGACAGGGTAGCACAGATACGCAGTATTTT. Residues: CASSEGQGSTDTQYF.

The chain has TRBV19 and TRBJ2-1; no clear D gene. The V gene lost 3 bases and the J gene lost 0 bases, with 15 bases spanning the gap. This CDR3 has 17 amino acids. Looked up from germline, CDR1 is LNHDA and CDR2 is SQIVND (reference sequence). In DNA form, the CDR3 reads TGTGCCAGTAGTATTGTTTTGACTTTCAGCTCCTACAATGAGCAGTTCTTC. Translated: CASSIVLTFSSYNEQFF.

The V gene is TRBV11-1, the J gene TRBJ2-1, with D perhaps matching TRBD2 (7 bases). The CDR3 is 14 residues long. Germline assignment: CDR1 SGHAT and CDR2 FQDESV (reference sequence). Trimming took 5 bases from V and 9 from J, leaving 17 bases between them. The CDR3 region has the DNA TGTGCCAGCAGCCCCCATGAGGGGGGGGGTGAGCAGTTCTTC. This encodes CASSPHEGGGEQFF.

The V gene is TRBV18, the J gene TRBJ1-2, with TRBD1 matching 7 bases. CDR1 is KGHSH and CDR2 is LQKENI in the germline V gene. The CDR3 totals 13 residues. V lost 3 bases to trimming and J lost 5 bases; unmatched junction nucleotides: 3. In DNA form, the CDR3 reads TGTGCCAGCTCACCTGGGACAGCTTATGGCTACACCTTC. Protein: CASSPGTAYGYTF. The full variable domain, completed using reference TRBV18 and TRBJ1-2, is NAGVMQNPRHLVRRRGQEARLRCSPMKGHSHVYWYRQLPEEGLKFMVYLQKENIIDESGMPKERFSAEFPKEGPSILRIQQVVRGDSAAYFCASSPGTAYGYTFGSGTRLTVV.

This clone was counted between two and nine times. As DNA, the CDR3 is TGTGCCAGCAGCCCGAGGACAGGGTTCGGGCAGCCCCAGCATTTT. Translation: CASSPRTGFGQPQHF. V usage is TRBV5-5 and J usage is TRBJ1-5; 8 bases agree with TRBD1. The germline gives CDR1 SGHKS, CDR2 YYEKEE (reference sequence). The V gene end was trimmed by 4 bases and the J gene end by 7 bases; junction bases not matched to a gene: 10. The CDR3 has 15 amino acids. The whole variable domain, remainder taken from reference TRBV5-5 and TRBJ1-5, is DAGVTQSPTHLIKTRGQQVTLRCSPISGHKSVSWYQQVLGQGPQFIFQYYEKEERGRGNFPDRFSARQFPNYSSELNVNALLLGDSALYLCASSPRTGFGQPQHFGDGTRLSIL.

This chain uses TRBV12-3 or TRBV12-4 with TRBJ2-1; weak D call: TRBD1 (6 bases). The CDR3 has 12 residues. The CDR3 region is CASSGESDEQFF. For the CDR3, the DNA is TGTGCTTCGTCAGGGGAAAGCGATGAGCAGTTCTTC.

This chain joins TRBV10-3 and TRBJ2-1, with D perhaps matching TRBD1 (7 bases). V was trimmed by 10 bases and J by 3 bases, leaving 16 bases between them. The CDR3 has 14 residues. The germline V gene encodes CDR1 ENHRY and CDR2 SYGVKD. CDR3 in DNA: TGTGCCACCCTCGACAGGGAGGTCTACAATGAGCAGTTCTTC. Protein: CATLDREVYNEQFF.

CDR3 protein: CASSFQHTGELFF. As DNA, the CDR3 is TGTGCCAGCAGCTTTCAACATACCGGGGAGCTGTTTTTT. The genes are TRBV27 and TRBJ2-2; unclear D gene. Per the germline V gene, CDR1 is MNHEY and CDR2 is SMNVEV (reference sequence). The CDR3 runs 13 residues. Trimming took 6 bases from V and 5 from J, leaving 10 bases between them.

In DNA, the CDR3 is TGTGCCAGTAAAGTAAACAGGGGAGGCACTGAAGCTTTCTTT. The encoded protein is CASKVNRGGTEAFF. The gene calls are TRBV19 and TRBJ1-1; 7 bases align to TRBD1. The germline V gene encodes CDR1 LNHDA and CDR2 SQIVND (reference sequence). V was pared by 7 bases and J by 4 bases, with 9 bases of the junction left unmatched. The CDR3 contains 14 residues. The variable domain in full, with the rest retrieved from reference TRBV19 and TRBJ1-1, is DGGITQSPKYLFRKEGQNVTLSCEQNLNHDAMYWYRQDPGQGLRLIYYSQIVNDFQKGDIAEGYSVSREKKESFPLTVTSAQKNPTAFYLCASKVNRGGTEAFFGQGTRLTVV.

This clone was detected once. The rearrangement joins TRBV28 to TRBJ1-5, with a weak D call TRBD1 (5 bases). In germline, CDR1 is MDHEN, CDR2 SYDVKM. Deletions cut 6 bases from V and 1 base from J, with 16 bases between. The CDR3 loop spans 16 amino acids. The CDR3 nucleotides are TGTGCCAGCAGCCGCAACCGGGGGATAAGCAATCAGCCCCAGCATTTT. Protein: CASSRNRGISNQPQHF.

This chain connects TRBV3-1 (or the pseudogene TRBV3-2) to TRBJ1-5, with TRBD1 identical over 8 bases. Germline CDR1 is LGHDT and CDR2 is YNNKEL (reference sequence). The CDR3 runs to 17 residues. The V and J ends lost 4 bases and 1 base, in that order; junction bases with no gene match: 9. CDR3 sequence reads: CASSRKVDRASNQPQHF. As DNA, the CDR3 is TGTGCCAGCAGCCGGAAGGTGGACAGGGCAAGCAATCAGCCCCAGCATTTT.

This clone is a singleton in its sample. The genes are TRBV5-4 and TRBJ1-2; unclear D gene. In germline, CDR1 is SGHNT, CDR2 YYREEE (reference sequence). Trimming removed 5 bases from V and 4 bases from J, with 9 bases in between. CDR3 length equals 12 residues. The CDR3, as DNA: TGTGCCAGCAGGGGAGGGAGCTATGGCTACACCTTC. It codes for CASRGGSYGYTF.

The chain links TRBV12-3 or TRBV12-4 to TRBJ1-2; perhaps TRBD1 as D (5 bases). This CDR3 contains 13 residues. Trimming took off 2 bases at V and 9 bases at J, with 13 bases between the two ends. The CDR3, as DNA: TGTGCCAGCAGTTTAAGGGGTGCGGGGAGCTACACCTTC. It specifies CASSLRGAGSYTF.

V and J are TRBV5-1 and TRBJ1-2; the match to TRBD1 covers 11 bases. Germline loops: CDR1 SGHRS, CDR2 YFSETQ. CDR3 length: 14 residues. Trimming removed 4 bases from V and 5 bases from J; junction bases left unmatched: 4. CDR3 in DNA: TGCGCCAGCAGCGAGGGACAGGGGGAATATGGCTACACCTTC. Translated: CASSEGQGEYGYTF.

This clone was found once. The genes are TRBV6-2 or TRBV6-3 and TRBJ2-7; the D gene is possibly TRBD2 (5 bases). Trimming took off 4 bases at V and 3 bases at J, with 19 bases between the two ends. Germline CDR1 and CDR2: MNHEY and SVGEGT. The CDR3 loop spans 16 amino acids. The CDR3 region is CASSSHLLWGDYEQYF. CDR3 DNA sequence: TGTGCCAGCAGTTCCCACCTCCTTTGGGGAGACTACGAGCAGTACTTC.

This chain links TRBV7-8 with TRBJ1-3; D possibly corresponds to TRBD1 (5 bases). The CDR3 covers 16 residues. V gave up 5 bases and J gave up 2 bases, with 16 bases separating them. Germline V gene lookup returns CDR1 SGHVS and CDR2 FQNEAQ. The CDR3, as DNA: TGTGCCAGCAGCGCCCGACACGGGGGGGCTGGAAACACCATATATTTT. Protein product: CASSARHGGAGNTIYF.

This CDR3 reads CASSQGGTGYPGSPLHF. The CDR3 DNA reads TGCGCCAGCAGCCAAGGGGGGACAGGGTATCCGGGGTCACCCCTCCACTTT. The chain combines TRBV4-3 with TRBJ1-6, with 9 bases lining up with TRBD1. Germline V gene data show CDR1 as LGHNA and CDR2 as YSLEER. The CDR3 is 17 residues long. V trimming: 1 base; J trimming: 10 bases; junction bases outside the gene matches: 11.

The chain employs TRBV6-2 or TRBV6-3 and TRBJ2-1, with TRBD2 matching 11 bases. J lost 3 bases, V lost 0 bases, and 4 bases had no gene match. Germline V CDR1 and CDR2: MNHEY, SVGEGT. This CDR3 is built from 17 residues. This CDR3 reads CASSYSFTSGGYNEQFF. CDR3 coding DNA: TGTGCCAGCAGTTACTCATTTACTAGCGGGGGCTACAATGAGCAGTTCTTC.

The V and J genes are TRBV25-1 and TRBJ2-2, with 10 bases matching TRBD2. Germline CDR1 MGHDK, CDR2 SYGVNS. J was trimmed by 7 bases and V by 0 bases; bases with no gene match: 8. This CDR3 comprises 17 residues. The CDR3 protein is CASSEYLAGADNGELFF. In nucleotides, the CDR3 is TGTGCCAGCAGTGAATATCTAGCGGGGGCTGATAACGGGGAGCTGTTTTTT.

This clone occurred a few times. The J gene is TRBJ2-1, the V gene TRBV6-4, with D possibly being TRBD1 (6 bases). The CDR3 extends over 14 amino acids. Germline V gene sequence: CDR1 MRHNA, CDR2 SNTAGT. V lost 3 bases, J lost 8 bases, and 14 bases lay in between. The CDR3 DNA sequence: TGTGCCAGCAGTGATTTCTCAAAGGGGGATGAGCAGTTCTTC. Amino acids: CASSDFSKGDEQFF.